This T cell receptor (beta chain) originates from a study of T cell responses to AZD1222 COVID-19 vaccine. Method: immunoSEQ multiplex PCR; TCRdb's copy keeps in-frame clones and lacks some. In the table there are about 92,000 clones, about nine tenths of which are singletons. Looked up from germline, CDR1 is MNHEY and CDR2 is SMNVEV (reference sequence). The CDR3 is made up of 13 amino acids. V was pared by 4 bases and J by 5 bases, with 3 bases of the junction left unmatched. Sequencing used peripheral blood, obtained on day 0 of AZD1222 vaccination. The genes are TRBV27 and TRBJ2-5, with TRBD2 identical over 8 bases. The sequence came from an adult in good health. In DNA, the CDR3 is TGTGCCAGCAGTTCGGCGGGAGGCGAGACCCAGTACTTC. Its protein is CASSSAGGETQYF.